This T cell receptor beta chain was sequenced during a study of a mutant IDH1 vaccine in newly diagnosed glioma. Study context: Vaccine administration was initiated 4-6 weeks following radiotherapy alone, or with temozolomide cycles. Treated patients showed a male proportion of 62.5%, a female proportion of approximately 40%, and a mean age of roughly 40 years.

The V gene lost 4 bases and the J gene lost 4 bases, with 14 bases spanning the gap. This CDR3 has 16 residues. The germline V gene has CDR1 MNHNY and CDR2 SVGAGI (reference sequence). Sequencing was performed with immunoSEQ multiplex PCR; in TCRdb, only in-frame clones are kept and a portion is missing. The repertoire has 40,000 to 55,000 clones, 79% of them found once; the top ten carry about 7%. Study outcomes and limitations: Detectable vaccine-induced immune responses arose in around 95% of patients.

This clone was counted a single time. Its cognate antigen is unknown. Time point defined: week 35, safety follow-up. In every dose of vaccine, 300 ug of mutant IDH1 20-mer peptide was given alongside topical imiquimod. New IDH1-mutant, ATRX-lost WHO grade 3 or 4 astrocytomas occurred in donors. The J gene is TRBJ2-6, the V gene TRBV6-6, with D tentatively TRBD1 (6 bases). The receptor comes from a man aged 40-49 years with glioma. The sequencing used PBMCs, collected from a glioma patient whose treatment included an IDH1 peptide vaccine. CDR3 loop: CASSSSTGRGANVLTF. Here the CDR3 DNA reads TGTGCCAGCAGTTCCTCAACAGGGCGCGGGGCCAACGTCCTGACTTTC.